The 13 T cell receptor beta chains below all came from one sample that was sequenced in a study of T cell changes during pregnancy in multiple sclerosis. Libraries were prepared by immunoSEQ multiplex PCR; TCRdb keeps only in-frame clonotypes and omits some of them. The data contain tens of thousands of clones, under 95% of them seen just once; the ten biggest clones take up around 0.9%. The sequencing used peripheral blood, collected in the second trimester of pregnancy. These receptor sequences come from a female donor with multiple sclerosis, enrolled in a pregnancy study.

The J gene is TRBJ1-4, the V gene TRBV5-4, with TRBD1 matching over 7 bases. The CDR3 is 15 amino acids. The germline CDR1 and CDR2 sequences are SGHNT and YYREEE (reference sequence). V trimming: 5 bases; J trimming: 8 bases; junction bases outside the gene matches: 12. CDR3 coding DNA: TGTGCCAGCAGACCAGGACAGGCAAGTTGGGAAAAACTGTTTTTT. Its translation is CASRPGQASWEKLFF.

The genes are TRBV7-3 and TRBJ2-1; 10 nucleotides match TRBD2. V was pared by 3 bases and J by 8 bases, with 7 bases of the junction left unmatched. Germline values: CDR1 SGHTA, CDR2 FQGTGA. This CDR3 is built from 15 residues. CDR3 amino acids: CASSLQAGGPDEQFF. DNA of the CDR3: TGTGCCAGCAGCTTGCAAGCGGGGGGGCCGGATGAGCAGTTCTTC. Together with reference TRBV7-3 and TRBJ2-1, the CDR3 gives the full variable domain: GAGVSQTPSNKVTEKGKYVELRCDPISGHTALYWYRQSLGQGPEFLIYFQGTGAADDSGLPNDRFFAVRPEGSVSTLKIQRTERGDSAVYLCASSLQAGGPDEQFFGPGTRLTVL.

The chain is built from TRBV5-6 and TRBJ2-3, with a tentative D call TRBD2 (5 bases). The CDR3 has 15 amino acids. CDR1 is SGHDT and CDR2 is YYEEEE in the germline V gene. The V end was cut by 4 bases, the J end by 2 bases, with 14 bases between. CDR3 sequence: CASSLPGLHTDTQYF. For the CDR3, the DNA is TGTGCCAGCAGCCTACCAGGACTCCACACAGATACGCAGTATTTT.

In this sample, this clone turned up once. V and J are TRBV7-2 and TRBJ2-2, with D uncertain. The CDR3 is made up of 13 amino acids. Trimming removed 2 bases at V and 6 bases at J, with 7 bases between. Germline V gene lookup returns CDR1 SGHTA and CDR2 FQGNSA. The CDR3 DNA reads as TGTGCCAGCAGCTTACTAGGCTCCGGGGAGCTGTTTTTT. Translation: CASSLLGSGELFF. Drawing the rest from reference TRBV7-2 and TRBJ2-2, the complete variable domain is GAGVSQSPSNKVTEKGKDVELRCDPISGHTALYWYRQSLGQGLEFLIYFQGNSAPDKSGLPSDRFSAERTGGSVSTLTIQRTQQEDSAVYLCASSLLGSGELFFGEGSRLTVL.

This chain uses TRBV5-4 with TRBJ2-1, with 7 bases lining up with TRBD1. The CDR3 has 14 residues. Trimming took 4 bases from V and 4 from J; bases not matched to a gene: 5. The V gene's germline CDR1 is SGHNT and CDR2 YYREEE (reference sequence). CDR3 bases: TGTGCCAGCAGCGCGACAGGGTCGTACAATGAGCAGTTCTTC. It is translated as CASSATGSYNEQFF. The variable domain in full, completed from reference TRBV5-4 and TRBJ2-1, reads ETGVTQSPTHLIKTRGQQVTLRCSSQSGHNTVSWYQQALGQGPQFIFQYYREEENGRGNFPPRFSGLQFPNYSSELNVNALELDDSALYLCASSATGSYNEQFFGPGTRLTVL.

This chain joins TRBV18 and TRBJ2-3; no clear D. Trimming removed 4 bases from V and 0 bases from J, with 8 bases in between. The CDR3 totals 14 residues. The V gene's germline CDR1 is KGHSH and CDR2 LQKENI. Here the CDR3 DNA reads TGTGCCAGCTCACGACTGTCTAGCACAGATACGCAGTATTTT. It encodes CASSRLSSTDTQYF.

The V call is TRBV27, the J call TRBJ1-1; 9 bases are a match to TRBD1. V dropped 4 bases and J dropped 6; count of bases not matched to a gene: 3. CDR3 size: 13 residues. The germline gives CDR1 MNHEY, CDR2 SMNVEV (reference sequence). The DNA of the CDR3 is TGTGCCAGCAGTTACGGGACAGGGTCTGAAGCTTTCTTT. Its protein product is CASSYGTGSEAFF.

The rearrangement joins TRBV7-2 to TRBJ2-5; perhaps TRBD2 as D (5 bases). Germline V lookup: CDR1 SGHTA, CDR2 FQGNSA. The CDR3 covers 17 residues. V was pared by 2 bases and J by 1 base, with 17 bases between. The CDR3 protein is CASSLIPLASPQETQYF. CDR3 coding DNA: TGTGCCAGCAGCTTAATTCCCCTAGCCTCACCCCAAGAGACCCAGTACTTC. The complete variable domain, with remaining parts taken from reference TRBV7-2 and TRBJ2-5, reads GAGVSQSPSNKVTEKGKDVELRCDPISGHTALYWYRQSLGQGLEFLIYFQGNSAPDKSGLPSDRFSAERTGGSVSTLTIQRTQQEDSAVYLCASSLIPLASPQETQYFGPGTRLLVL.

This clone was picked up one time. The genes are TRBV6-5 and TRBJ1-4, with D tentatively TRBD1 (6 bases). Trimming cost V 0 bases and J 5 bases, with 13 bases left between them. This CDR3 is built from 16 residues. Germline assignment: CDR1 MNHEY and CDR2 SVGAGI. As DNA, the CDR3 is TGTGCCAGCAGTTACTCCCCGGGACAAGGAAATGAAAAACTGTTTTTT. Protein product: CASSYSPGQGNEKLFF.

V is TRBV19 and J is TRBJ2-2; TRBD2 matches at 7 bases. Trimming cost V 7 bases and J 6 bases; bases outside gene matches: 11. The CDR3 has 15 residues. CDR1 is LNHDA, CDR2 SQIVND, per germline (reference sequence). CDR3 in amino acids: CASTLLWGGPGELFF. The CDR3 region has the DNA TGTGCCAGTACCCTCCTGTGGGGGGGACCCGGGGAGCTGTTTTTT.

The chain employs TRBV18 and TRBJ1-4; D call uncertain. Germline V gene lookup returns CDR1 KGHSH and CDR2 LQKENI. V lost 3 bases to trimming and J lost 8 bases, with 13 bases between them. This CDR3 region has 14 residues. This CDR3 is CASSPQRQGEKLFF. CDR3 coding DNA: TGTGCCAGCTCACCTCAGAGACAAGGAGAAAAACTGTTTTTT.

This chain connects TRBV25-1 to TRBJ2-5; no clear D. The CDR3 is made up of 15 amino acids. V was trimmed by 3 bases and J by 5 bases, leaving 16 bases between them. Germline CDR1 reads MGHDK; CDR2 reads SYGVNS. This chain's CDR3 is CASSDRWRLGETQYF. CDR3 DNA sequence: TGTGCCAGCAGTGACCGATGGCGGCTTGGCGAGACCCAGTACTTC.

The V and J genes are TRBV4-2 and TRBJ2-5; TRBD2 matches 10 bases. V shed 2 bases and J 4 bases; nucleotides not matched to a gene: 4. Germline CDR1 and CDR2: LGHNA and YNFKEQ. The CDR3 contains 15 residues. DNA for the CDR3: TGTGCCAGCAGCCAACTAGCGGGGGAGGTAGAGACCCAGTACTTC. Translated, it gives CASSQLAGEVETQYF.